Listed below are T cell receptor beta chains from one sample, sequenced in a study of metastatic and nonmetastatic thyroid tumors. Via MiXCR, TCRdb re-called the PCR reads. Among more than 30,000 clones listed, roughly a fifth were seen once. Sequenced sample: blood. The receptors originated from a female donor with papillary thyroid cancer or a benign thyroid nodule (not recorded which). Some clones in this sample may be carry-over from other donors' samples. Both conserved end residues are part of each CDR3. A D gene is named only where the DNA matches it firmly. Rows may omit the clone size; those that give it use once, few, many or a size class.

CDR3 length	D gene	clone size	V gene	J gene	CDR3 protein	CDR3 DNA
15	TRBD2	many	TRBV10-1	TRBJ2-1	CASSESSGGAYEQFF	TGCGCCAGCAGTGAATCTAGCGGGGGGGCCTATGAGCAGTTCTTC
13	NA	many	TRBV7-9	TRBJ1-1	CASRPNWDTEAFF	TGTGCCAGCAGGCCTAACTGGGACACTGAAGCTTTCTTT
13	TRBD1	many	TRBV10-3	TRBJ2-5	CAIRPGTEETQYF	TGTGCCATCCGGCCCGGGACAGAAGAGACCCAGTACTTC
12	NA	many	TRBV11-2	TRBJ1-3	CASSSRGNTIYF	TGTGCCAGCAGCTCCCGCGGAAACACCATATATTTT
16	NA	many	TRBV4-1	TRBJ1-5	CASSQDSGDSNQPQHF	TGCGCCAGCAGCCAAGACTCCGGGGATAGCAATCAGCCCCAGCATTTT
14	NA	NA	TRBV19	TRBJ1-3	CASSISTSGNTIYF	TGTGCCAGTAGTATATCTACCTCTGGAAACACCATATATTTT
14	TRBD1	many	TRBV3-1	TRBJ2-7	CASSHPTGGGEQYF	TGTGCCAGCAGCCATCCCACAGGGGGCGGTGAGCAGTACTTC
13	TRBD1	many	TRBV25-1	TRBJ2-1	CASSDRGRDEQFF	TGTGCCAGCAGCGACAGGGGGCGTGATGAGCAGTTCTTC
17	TRBD2	many	TRBV15	TRBJ2-7	CATSSGRLAGGLNEQYF	TGTGCCACCAGCAGTGGAAGACTAGCGGGGGGGCTCAACGAGCAGTACTTC
17	NA	many	TRBV5-1	TRBJ2-5	CASSLVQGRGEQETQYF	TGCGCCAGCAGCTTGGTCCAGGGCAGGGGGGAACAAGAGACCCAGTACTTC
18	TRBD1	medium-sized	TRBV19	TRBJ1-5	CASSMTGYSFHSNQPQHF	TGTGCCAGTAGTATGACAGGGTATAGTTTCCATAGCAATCAGCCCCAGCATTTT
12	NA	few	TRBV12-3/TRBV12-4	TRBJ1-6	CASSFRGSPLHF	TGTGCCAGCAGTTTTCGGGGTTCACCCCTCCACTTT
14	TRBD1	many	TRBV19	TRBJ2-7	CASSPGQGTYEQYF	TGTGCCAGCTCACCGGGACAGGGGACCTACGAGCAGTACTTC
17	TRBD2	many	TRBV12-5	TRBJ2-7	CASGPGHSGGPIYEQYF	TGTGCTAGTGGTCCCGGCCATAGCGGGGGGCCAATCTACGAGCAGTACTTC
15	TRBD2	many	TRBV13	TRBJ2-5	CASSPSGDLRETQYF	TGTGCCAGCAGCCCTAGCGGGGACCTCCGTGAGACCCAGTACTTC
14	NA	many	TRBV5-1	TRBJ2-7	CASSLLGRNYEQYF	TGCGCCAGCAGCTTGCTTGGCAGGAACTACGAGCAGTACTTC
13	NA	NA	TRBV6-6	TRBJ1-1	CASSYRLNTEAFF	TGTGCCAGCAGTTACCGCCTGAACACTGAAGCTTTCTTT
14	TRBD1	many	TRBV7-9	TRBJ2-5	CASSVGQPQETQYF	TGTGCCAGCAGCGTGGGACAGCCCCAAGAGACCCAGTACTTC
13	NA	many	TRBV7-2	TRBJ2-2	CASSLAYTGELFF	TGTGCCAGCAGCTTAGCGTACACCGGGGAGCTGTTTTTT
14	TRBD1	NA	TRBV4-1	TRBJ1-6	CASSPRTGDSPLHF	TGCGCCAGCAGCCCCCGGACAGGGGATTCACCCCTCCACTTT